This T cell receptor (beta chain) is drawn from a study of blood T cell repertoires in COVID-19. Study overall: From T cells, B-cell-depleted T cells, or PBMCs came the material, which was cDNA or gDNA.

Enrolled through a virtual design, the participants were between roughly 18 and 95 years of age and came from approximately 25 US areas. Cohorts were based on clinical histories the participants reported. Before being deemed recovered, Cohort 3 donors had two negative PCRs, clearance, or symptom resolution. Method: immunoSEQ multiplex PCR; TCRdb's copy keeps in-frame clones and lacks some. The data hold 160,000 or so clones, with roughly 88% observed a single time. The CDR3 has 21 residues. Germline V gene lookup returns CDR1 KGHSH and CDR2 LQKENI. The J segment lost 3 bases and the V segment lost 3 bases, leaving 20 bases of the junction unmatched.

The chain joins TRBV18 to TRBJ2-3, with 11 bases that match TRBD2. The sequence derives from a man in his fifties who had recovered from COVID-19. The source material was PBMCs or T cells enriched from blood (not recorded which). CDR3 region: CASSPAAGVLEGLAVTDTQYF. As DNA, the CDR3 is TGTGCCAGCTCACCGGCGGCAGGGGTGTTAGAGGGACTAGCGGTGACAGATACGCAGTATTTT.